This T cell receptor beta chain appears in the sequencing data of a study of blood T cells in healthy people across ages. The germline CDR1 and CDR2 sequences are LNHNV and YYDKDF (reference sequence). CDR3 length equals 13 residues. The use of a sample-barcoded 5' primer and a J-beta primer mix characterized a second PCR of roughly 6 to 11 cycles. TCRdb re-analysed the 5' RACE reads in MiXCR, keeping a single row per CDR3 protein. The data show about 780,000 distinct CDR3 sequences, roughly 26% seen once. These data are also associated with another study on T cells of mothers and their children. That paper adds: Primer M1S, used in the second PCR, introduced sample barcodes and 2-4 random nucleotides. For unrelated pairs as for related ones, thymic selection shapes TCR recombination output similarly. No clone of persistent microchimeric T cells was detected.

The chain carries TRBV15 and TRBJ2-5; D is undetermined. The tail of the sequence fits TRBJ2-1 better, so the J call may be wrong. This receptor was taken from a boy aged 5-17 years in good health. The sequencing sample was made of blood. The CDR3 sequence is CATSRDESNEQFF. In DNA form, the CDR3 reads TGTGCCACCAGCAGAGATGAAAGTAATGAGCAGTTCTTC.